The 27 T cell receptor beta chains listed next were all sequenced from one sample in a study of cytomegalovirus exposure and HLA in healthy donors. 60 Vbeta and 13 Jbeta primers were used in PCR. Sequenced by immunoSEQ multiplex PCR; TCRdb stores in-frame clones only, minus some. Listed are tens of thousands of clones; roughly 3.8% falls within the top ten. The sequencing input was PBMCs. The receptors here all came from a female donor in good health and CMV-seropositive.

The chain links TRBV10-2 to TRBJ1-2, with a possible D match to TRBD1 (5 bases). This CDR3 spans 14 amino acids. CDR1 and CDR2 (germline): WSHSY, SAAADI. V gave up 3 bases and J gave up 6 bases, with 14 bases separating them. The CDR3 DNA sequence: TGCGCCAGCAGTGACCGACGGGGGGTGGATGGCTACACCTTC. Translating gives CASSDRRGVDGYTF.

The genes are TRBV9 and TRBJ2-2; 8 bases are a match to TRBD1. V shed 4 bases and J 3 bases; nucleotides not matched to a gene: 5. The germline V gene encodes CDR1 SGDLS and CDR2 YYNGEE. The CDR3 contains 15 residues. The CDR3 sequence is CASSRQGIDTGELFF. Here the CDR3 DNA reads TGTGCCAGCAGCCGACAGGGGATTGACACCGGGGAGCTGTTTTTT.

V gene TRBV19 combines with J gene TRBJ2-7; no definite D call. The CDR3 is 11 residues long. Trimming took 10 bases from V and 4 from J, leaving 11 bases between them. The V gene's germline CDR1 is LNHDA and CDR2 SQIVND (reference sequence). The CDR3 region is CATYFRYEQYF. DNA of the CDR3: TGTGCCACCTACTTCAGGTACGAGCAGTACTTC.

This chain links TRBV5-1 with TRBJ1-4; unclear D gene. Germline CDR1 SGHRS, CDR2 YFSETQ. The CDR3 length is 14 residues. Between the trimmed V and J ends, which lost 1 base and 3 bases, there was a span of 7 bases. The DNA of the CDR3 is TGCGCCAGCAGCTTGATTGGAGCTAATGAAAAACTGTTTTTT. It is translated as CASSLIGANEKLFF.

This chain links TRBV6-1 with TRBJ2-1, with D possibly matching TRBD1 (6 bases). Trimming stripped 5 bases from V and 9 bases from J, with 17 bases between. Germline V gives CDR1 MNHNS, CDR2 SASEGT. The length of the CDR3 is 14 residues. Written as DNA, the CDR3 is TGTGCCAGCAGTCCTTGGGGGCTTACGGTTGAGCAGTTCTTC. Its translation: CASSPWGLTVEQFF.

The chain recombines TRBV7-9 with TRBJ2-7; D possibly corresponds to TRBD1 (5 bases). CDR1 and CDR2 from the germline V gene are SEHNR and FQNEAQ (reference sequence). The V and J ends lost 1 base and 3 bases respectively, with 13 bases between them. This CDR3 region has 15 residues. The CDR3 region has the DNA TGTGCCAGCAGCTTAGGGGGCCTTTATGACTACGAGCAGTACTTC. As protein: CASSLGGLYDYEQYF.

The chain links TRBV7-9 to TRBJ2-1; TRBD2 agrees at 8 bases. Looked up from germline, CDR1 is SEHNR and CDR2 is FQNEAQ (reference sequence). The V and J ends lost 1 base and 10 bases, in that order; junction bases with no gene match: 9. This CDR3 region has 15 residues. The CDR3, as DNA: TGTGCCAGCAGCTTAGTCCGAGCGGGAGCTTTCGAGCAGTTCTTC. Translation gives CASSLVRAGAFEQFF.

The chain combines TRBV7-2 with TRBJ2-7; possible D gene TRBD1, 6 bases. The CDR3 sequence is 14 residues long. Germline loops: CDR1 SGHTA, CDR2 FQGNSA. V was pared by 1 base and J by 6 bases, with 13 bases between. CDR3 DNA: TGTGCCAGCAGCTTAGTATCAGGGGCCGGCGAGCAGTACTTC. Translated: CASSLVSGAGEQYF.

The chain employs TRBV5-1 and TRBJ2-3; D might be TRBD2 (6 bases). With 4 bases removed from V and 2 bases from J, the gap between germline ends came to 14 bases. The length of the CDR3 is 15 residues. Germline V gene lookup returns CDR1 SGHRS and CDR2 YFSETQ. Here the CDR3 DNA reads TGCGCCAGCAGCGGAGGGTCGGGGTTCACAGATACGCAGTATTTT. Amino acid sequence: CASSGGSGFTDTQYF.

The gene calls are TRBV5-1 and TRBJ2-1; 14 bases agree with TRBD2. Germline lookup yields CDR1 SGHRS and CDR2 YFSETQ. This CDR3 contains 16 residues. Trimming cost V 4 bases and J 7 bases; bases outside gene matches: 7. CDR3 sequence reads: CASSETGTSGRNEQFF. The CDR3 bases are TGCGCCAGCAGCGAGACCGGGACTAGCGGGAGAAATGAGCAGTTCTTC.

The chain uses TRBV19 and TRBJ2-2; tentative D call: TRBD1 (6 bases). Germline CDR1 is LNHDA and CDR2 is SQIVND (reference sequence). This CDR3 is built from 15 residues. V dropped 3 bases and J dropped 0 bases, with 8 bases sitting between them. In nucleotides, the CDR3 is TGTGCCAGTAGTATCACAGGGACGAACACCGGGGAGCTGTTTTTT. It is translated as CASSITGTNTGELFF.

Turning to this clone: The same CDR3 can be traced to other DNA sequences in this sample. The CDR3 sequence is CASSIGDLNTEAFF. The CDR3 DNA follows: TGTGCCAGTAGTATCGGGGACTTGAACACTGAAGCTTTCTTT. The chain is built from TRBV19 and TRBJ1-1; possible D gene TRBD1, 5 bases. V was cut by 3 bases and J by 0 bases, with 8 bases left in between. The CDR3 has 14 amino acids. Germline CDR1 is LNHDA and CDR2 is SQIVND (reference sequence).

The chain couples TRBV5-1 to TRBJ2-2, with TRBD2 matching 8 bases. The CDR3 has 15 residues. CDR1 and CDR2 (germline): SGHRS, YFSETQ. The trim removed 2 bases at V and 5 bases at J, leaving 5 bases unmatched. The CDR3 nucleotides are TGCGCCAGCAGCTTAACTAGCGGTAATACCGGGGAGCTGTTTTTT. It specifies CASSLTSGNTGELFF.

This CDR3 reads CASSHPTGRNGYTF. The CDR3 nucleotides read TGCGCCAGCAGCCATCCGACAGGGAGGAATGGCTACACCTTC. This rearrangement joins TRBV4-1 to TRBJ1-2, with 7 bases that match TRBD1. V lost 3 bases and J lost 6; bases outside the gene matches: 7. This CDR3 is 14 amino acids long. Germline lookup yields CDR1 MGHRA and CDR2 YSYEKL.

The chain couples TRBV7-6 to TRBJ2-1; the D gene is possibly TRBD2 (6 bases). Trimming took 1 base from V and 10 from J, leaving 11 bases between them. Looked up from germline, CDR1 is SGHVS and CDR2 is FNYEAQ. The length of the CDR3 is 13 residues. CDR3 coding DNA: TGTGCCAGCAGCTTAGAATATCGGGAGGAGCAGTTCTTC. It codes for CASSLEYREEQFF.

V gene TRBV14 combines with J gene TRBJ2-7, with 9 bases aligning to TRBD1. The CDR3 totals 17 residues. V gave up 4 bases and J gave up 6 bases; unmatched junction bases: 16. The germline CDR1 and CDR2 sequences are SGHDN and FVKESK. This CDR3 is CASSPHPGTGQPFEQYF. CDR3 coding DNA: TGTGCCAGCAGCCCGCACCCCGGGACAGGGCAGCCTTTCGAGCAGTACTTC.

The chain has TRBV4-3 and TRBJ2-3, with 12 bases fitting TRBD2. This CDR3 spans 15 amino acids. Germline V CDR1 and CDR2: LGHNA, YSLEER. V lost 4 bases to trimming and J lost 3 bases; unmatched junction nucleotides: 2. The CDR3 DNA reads TGCGCCAGCAGCCCTGGACTAGCGGGGACAGATACGCAGTATTTT. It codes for CASSPGLAGTDTQYF.

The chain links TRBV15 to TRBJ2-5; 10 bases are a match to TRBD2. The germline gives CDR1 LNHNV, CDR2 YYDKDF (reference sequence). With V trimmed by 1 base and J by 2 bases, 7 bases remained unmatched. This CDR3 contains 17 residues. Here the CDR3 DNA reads TGTGCCACCAGCAGAGGCTTTAGCGGGAGGAGGCAAGAGACCCAGTACTTC. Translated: CATSRGFSGRRQETQYF.

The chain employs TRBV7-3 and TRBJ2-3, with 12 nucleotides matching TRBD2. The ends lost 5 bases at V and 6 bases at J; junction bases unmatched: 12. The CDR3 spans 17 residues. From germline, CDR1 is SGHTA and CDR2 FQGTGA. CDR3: CASSTTPSGGGGDTQYF. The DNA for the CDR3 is TGTGCCAGCAGCACCACCCCTAGCGGGGGGGGAGGGGATACGCAGTATTTT.

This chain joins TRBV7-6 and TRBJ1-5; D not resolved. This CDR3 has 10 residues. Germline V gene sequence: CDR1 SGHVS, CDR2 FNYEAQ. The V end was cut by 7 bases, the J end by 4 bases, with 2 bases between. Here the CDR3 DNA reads TGTGCCAGCACTAATCAGCCCCAGCATTTT. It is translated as CASTNQPQHF.

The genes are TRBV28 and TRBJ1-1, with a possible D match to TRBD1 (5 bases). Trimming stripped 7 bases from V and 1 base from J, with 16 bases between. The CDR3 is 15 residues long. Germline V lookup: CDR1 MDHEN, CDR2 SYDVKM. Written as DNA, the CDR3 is TGTGCCAGCACCCTCACAGGACACACGAACACTGAAGCTTTCTTT. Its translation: CASTLTGHTNTEAFF.

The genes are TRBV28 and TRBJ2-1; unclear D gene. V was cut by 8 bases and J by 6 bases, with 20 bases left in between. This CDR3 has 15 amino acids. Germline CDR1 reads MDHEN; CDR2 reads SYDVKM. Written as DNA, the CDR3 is TGTGCCAGCCCCCCAGGCCGGCATAAGTTCAATGAGCAGTTCTTC. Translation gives CASPPGRHKFNEQFF.

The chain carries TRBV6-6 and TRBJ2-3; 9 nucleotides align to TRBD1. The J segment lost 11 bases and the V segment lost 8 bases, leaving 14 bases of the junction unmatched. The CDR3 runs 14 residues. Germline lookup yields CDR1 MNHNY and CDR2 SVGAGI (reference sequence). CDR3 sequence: CASLDPGQGMKQYF. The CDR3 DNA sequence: TGTGCCAGCCTGGACCCGGGACAGGGAATGAAGCAGTATTTT.

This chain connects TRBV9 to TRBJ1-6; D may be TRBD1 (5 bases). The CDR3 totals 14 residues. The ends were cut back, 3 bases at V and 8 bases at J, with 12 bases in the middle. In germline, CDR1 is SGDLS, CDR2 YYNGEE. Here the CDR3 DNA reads TGTGCCAGCAGCGGAGACAGTCGGGATTCACCCCTCCACTTT. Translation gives CASSGDSRDSPLHF.

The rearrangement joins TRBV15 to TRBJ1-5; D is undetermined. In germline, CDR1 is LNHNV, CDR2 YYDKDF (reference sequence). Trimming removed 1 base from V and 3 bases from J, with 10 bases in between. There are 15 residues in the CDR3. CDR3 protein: CATSRGYEPNQPQHF. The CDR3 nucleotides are TGTGCCACCAGCAGAGGATATGAGCCCAATCAGCCCCAGCATTTT.

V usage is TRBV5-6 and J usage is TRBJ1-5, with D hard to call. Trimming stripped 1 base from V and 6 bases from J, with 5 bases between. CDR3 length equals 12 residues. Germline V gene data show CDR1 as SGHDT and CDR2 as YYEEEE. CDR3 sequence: CASSLFSQPQHF. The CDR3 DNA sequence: TGTGCCAGCAGCTTGTTTAGTCAGCCCCAGCATTTT.

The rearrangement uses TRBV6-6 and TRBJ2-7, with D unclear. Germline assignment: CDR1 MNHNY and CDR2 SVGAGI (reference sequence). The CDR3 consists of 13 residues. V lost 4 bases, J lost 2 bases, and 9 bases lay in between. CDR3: CASSLDGAYEQYF. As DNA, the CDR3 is TGTGCCAGCAGTTTAGACGGAGCCTACGAGCAGTACTTC.